These T cell receptor beta chains were read from a single sample in a study of CD8+ T cells in alopecia areata. Libraries were prepared by immunoSEQ multiplex PCR; TCRdb keeps only in-frame clonotypes and omits some of them. The data contain 110,000 to 150,000 clones, less than 65% of them singletons. The specimen was CD8+ T cells sorted from blood. The receptor source for this set is a human donor in good health. Each CDR3 is given with its conserved first and last residue. D genes are given only for firm matches. Clone sizes are given selectively: once, few, many, or a class where the clone is expanded.

clone_size j_call v_call d_call cdr3_nt cdr3_aa
- TRBJ2-5 TRBV29-1 TRBD1 TGCAGCGTTGACGGACAGGGTCGAGTGGAGGAGACCCAGTACTTC CSVDGQGRVEETQYF
- TRBJ2-7 TRBV6-1 - TGTGCCAGCAGTGAAGAAGGGACAATATACGAGCAGTACTTC CASSEEGTIYEQYF
- TRBJ2-2 TRBV11-2 - TGTGCCAGCTCCGGAGGCGGGGAGCTGTTTTTT CASSGGGELFF
few TRBJ1-2 TRBV29-1 - TGCAGCGTTGAAACCCGTCGGGGCTACACCTTC CSVETRRGYTF
- TRBJ2-2 TRBV6-5 - TGTGCCAGCAGCCCCGAAGGGGACACCGGGGAGCTGTTTTTT CASSPEGDTGELFF
- TRBJ2-1 TRBV9 - TGTGCCAGCAGCGTAGAATTGGATGAGCAGTTCTTC CASSVELDEQFF
- TRBJ2-7 TRBV4-1 TRBD2 TGCGCCAGCAGCCTGGACCCGGGACTAGCGGGTCAGAGCTCCTACGAGCAGTACTTC CASSLDPGLAGQSSYEQYF
once TRBJ2-1 TRBV6-5 TRBD2 TGTGCCAGCAGTTACAACCTAGCGGGAGCCTACAATGAGCAGTTCTTC CASSYNLAGAYNEQFF
few TRBJ2-7 TRBV19 - TGTGCCAGTAGTTTGGGACCCTCCTACGAGCAGTACTTC CASSLGPSYEQYF
- TRBJ2-7 TRBV2 - TGTGCCAGCAGTACCGGGGCTTACTACGAGCAGTACTTC CASSTGAYYEQYF
- TRBJ2-5 TRBV2 - TGTGCCAGCATGGCAGGGGGGGAGACCCAGTACTTC CASMAGGETQYF
- TRBJ2-1 TRBV27 TRBD1 TGTGCCAGCAGCTATGACAGGGCAGGATACAATGAGCAGTTCTTC CASSYDRAGYNEQFF
- TRBJ2-7 TRBV29-1 TRBD2 TGCAGCGTTGTTGTTGGGGAGGGCCCCGACGAGCAGTACTTC CSVVVGEGPDEQYF
- TRBJ2-1 TRBV4-1 - TGCGCCAGCAGCCAAGGTCCAAACAATGAGCAGTTCTTC CASSQGPNNEQFF
few TRBJ2-7 TRBV4-1 TRBD2 TGCGCCAGCAGCCATGCCCCAACTAGCGGGAGTTCCGAGCAGTACTTC CASSHAPTSGSSEQYF
- TRBJ2-5 TRBV4-2 - TGTGCCAGCAGCCAAGACCTACTAGCTGGAGAGACCCAGTACTTC CASSQDLLAGETQYF
- TRBJ2-3 TRBV13 - TGTGCCAGCAGCTTAGGGACCGATACGCAGTATTTT CASSLGTDTQYF
- TRBJ1-3 TRBV27 - TGTGCCAGCAGTTTATCGACTGGAAACACCATATATTTT CASSLSTGNTIYF
few TRBJ2-1 TRBV29-1 - TGCAGCCTCGAGCCCACGAACAATGAGCAGTTCTTC CSLEPTNNEQFF
few TRBJ2-7 TRBV29-1 - TGCAGCGTTGTAGGGGCAAAGCAGTACTTC CSVVGAKQYF
- TRBJ2-5 TRBV27 TRBD2 TGTGCCAGCTGGGGGGGTCAGGCCCAGTACTTC CASWGGQAQYF
- TRBJ2-6 TRBV5-1 - TGCGCCAGCAGCCCCCTGAGCTCTGGGGCCAACGTCCTGACTTTC CASSPLSSGANVLTF
few TRBJ2-2 TRBV6-5 - TGTGCCAGCAGTTTTGTCGTCCAGGGGACCGGGGAGCTGTTTTTT CASSFVVQGTGELFF
once TRBJ1-1 TRBV25-1 - TGTGCCAGCAGTGAATATCGGTCCGATGAAGCTTTCTTT CASSEYRSDEAFF
- TRBJ2-7 TRBV29-1 - TGCAGCGTTGAAGATCCGAGGGGGAAGAACGAGCAGTACTTC CSVEDPRGKNEQYF
- TRBJ2-5 TRBV7-9 - TGTGCCAGCAGCTTAGTCGTAGGGAGGGAGACCCAGTACTTC CASSLVVGRETQYF
once TRBJ2-1 TRBV10-2 - TGCGCCAGCAGTGAGTCCCGGACAGGGGGCCTTCTAGCGGGGGATGCTCAGTTCTTC CASSESRTGGLLAGDAQFF
few TRBJ2-7 TRBV4-1 - TGCGCCAGCAGCCAAGATCCCACTTTAGACTACGAGCAGTACTTC CASSQDPTLDYEQYF
- TRBJ2-1 TRBV29-1 TRBD2 TGCAGCGTTGATGGACTAGCCGACTACTACAATGAGCAGTTCTTC CSVDGLADYYNEQFF
- TRBJ2-7 TRBV9 - TGTGCCAGCAGCGGGACTTCCTACGAGCAGTACTTC CASSGTSYEQYF
- TRBJ2-1 TRBV5-1 - TGCGCCAGCAGCTTGGCGTACAATGAGCAGTTCTTC CASSLAYNEQFF
few TRBJ2-1 TRBV5-4 - TGTGCCAGCAGCCCCGAGTTACATGAGCAGTTCTTC CASSPELHEQFF
- TRBJ2-1 TRBV4-2 - TGTGCCAGCAGCCAAGATTGGGGACCTAGCTCCTACAATGAGCAGTTCTTC CASSQDWGPSSYNEQFF
many TRBJ1-1 TRBV2 TRBD1 TGTGCCAGCATTATGACAGGGCCTGAAGGAGCTTTCTTT CASIMTGPEGAFF
- TRBJ1-2 TRBV29-1 - TGCAGCGTTGAGGGCAGGGGCGGCTACACCTTC CSVEGRGGYTF
- TRBJ2-7 TRBV28 - TGTGCCAGCAGTTTTAGACTGATCTACGAGCAGTACTTC CASSFRLIYEQYF
- TRBJ2-7 TRBV6-1 - TGTGCCAGCAGTGAAACCGGGAATCCAGACTACGAGCAGTACTTC CASSETGNPDYEQYF
few TRBJ2-1 TRBV2 TRBD1 TGTGCCAGCAGTGAAACCCGGACAGGGGCCAATGAGCAGTTCTTC CASSETRTGANEQFF
- TRBJ2-7 TRBV4-2 TRBD2 TGTGCCAGCAGCCAAGGCGGGAGTCCCTACGAGCAGTACTTC CASSQGGSPYEQYF